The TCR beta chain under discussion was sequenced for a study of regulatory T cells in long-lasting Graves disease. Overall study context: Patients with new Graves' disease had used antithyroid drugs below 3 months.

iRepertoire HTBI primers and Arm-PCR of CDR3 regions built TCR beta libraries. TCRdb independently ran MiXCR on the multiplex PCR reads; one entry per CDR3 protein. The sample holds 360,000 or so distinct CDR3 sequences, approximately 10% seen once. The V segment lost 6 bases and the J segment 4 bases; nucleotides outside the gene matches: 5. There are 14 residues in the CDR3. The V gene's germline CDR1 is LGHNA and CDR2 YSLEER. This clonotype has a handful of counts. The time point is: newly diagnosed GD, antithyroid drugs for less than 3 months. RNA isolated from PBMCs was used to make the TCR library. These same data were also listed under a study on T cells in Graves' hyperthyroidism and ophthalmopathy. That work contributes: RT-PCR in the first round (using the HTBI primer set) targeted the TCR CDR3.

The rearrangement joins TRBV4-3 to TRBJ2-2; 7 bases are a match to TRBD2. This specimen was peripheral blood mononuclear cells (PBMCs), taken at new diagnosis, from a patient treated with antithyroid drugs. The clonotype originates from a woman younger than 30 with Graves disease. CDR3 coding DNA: TGCGCCAGCAGAGCGGGATCCGGCACCGGGGAGCTGTTTTTT. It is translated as CASRAGSGTGELFF.